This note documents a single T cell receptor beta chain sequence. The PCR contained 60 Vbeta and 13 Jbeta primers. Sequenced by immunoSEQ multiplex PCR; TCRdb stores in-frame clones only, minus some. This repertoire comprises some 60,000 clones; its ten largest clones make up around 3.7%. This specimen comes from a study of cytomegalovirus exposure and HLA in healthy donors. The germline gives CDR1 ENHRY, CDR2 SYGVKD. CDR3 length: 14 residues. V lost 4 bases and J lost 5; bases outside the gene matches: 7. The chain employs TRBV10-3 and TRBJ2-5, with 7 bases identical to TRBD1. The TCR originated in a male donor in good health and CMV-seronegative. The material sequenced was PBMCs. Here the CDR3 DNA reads TGTGCCATCAGTGGCCAGGGGGTGGGTGAGACCCAGTACTTC. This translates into CAISGQGVGETQYF.